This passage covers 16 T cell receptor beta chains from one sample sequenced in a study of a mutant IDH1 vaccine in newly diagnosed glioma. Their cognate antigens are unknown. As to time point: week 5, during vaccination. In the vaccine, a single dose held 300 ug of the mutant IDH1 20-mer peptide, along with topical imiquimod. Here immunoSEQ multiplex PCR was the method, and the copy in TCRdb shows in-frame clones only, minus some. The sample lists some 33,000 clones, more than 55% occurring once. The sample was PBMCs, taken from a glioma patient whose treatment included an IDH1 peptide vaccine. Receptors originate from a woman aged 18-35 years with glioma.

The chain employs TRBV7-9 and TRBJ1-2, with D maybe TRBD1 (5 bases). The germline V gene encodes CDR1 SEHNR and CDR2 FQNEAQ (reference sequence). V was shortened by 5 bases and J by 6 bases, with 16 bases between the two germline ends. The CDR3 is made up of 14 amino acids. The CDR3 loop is CASSGPWGSDGYTF. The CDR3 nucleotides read TGTGCCAGCAGCGGCCCCTGGGGGTCGGATGGCTACACCTTC.

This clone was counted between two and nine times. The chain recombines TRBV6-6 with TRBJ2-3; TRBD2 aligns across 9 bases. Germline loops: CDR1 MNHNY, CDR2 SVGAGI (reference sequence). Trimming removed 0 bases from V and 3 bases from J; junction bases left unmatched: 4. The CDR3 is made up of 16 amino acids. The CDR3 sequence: CASSYSRSGRTDTQYF. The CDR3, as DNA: TGTGCCAGCAGTTACTCTCGTAGCGGGAGAACAGATACGCAGTATTTT.

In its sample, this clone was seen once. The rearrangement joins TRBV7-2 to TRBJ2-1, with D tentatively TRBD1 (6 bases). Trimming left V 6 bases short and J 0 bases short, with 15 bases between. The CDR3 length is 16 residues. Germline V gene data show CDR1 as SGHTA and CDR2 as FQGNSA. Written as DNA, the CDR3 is TGTGCCAGCAGAGGGGGTAGCCCGAGCTCCTACAATGAGCAGTTCTTC. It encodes CASRGGSPSSYNEQFF.

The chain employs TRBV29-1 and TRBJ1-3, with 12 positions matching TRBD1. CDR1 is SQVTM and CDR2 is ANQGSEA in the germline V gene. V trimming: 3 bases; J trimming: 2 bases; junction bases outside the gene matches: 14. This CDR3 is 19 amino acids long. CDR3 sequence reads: CSVDLKGTGGSVAGNTIYF. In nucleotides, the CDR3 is TGCAGCGTTGATCTGAAGGGGACAGGGGGCTCGGTGGCTGGAAACACCATATATTTT.

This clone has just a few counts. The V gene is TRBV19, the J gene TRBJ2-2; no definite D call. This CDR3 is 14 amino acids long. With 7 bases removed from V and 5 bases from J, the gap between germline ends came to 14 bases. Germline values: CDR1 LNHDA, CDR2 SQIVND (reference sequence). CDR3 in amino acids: CASTPPGKTGELFF. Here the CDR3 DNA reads TGTGCCAGTACCCCCCCGGGTAAGACCGGGGAGCTGTTTTTT.

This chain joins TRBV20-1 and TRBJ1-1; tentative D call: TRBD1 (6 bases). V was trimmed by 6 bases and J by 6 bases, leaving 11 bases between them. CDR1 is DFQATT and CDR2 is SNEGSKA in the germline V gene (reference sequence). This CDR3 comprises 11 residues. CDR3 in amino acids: CSAPRGPEAFF. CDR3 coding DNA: TGCAGTGCCCCCAGGGGTCCTGAAGCTTTCTTT.

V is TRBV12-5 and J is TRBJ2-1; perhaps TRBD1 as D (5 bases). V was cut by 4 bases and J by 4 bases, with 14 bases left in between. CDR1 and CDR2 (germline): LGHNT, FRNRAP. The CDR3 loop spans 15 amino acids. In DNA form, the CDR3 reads TGTGCTAGTGGTTCCAGGGTTTCGATTTACAATGAGCAGTTCTTC. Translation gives CASGSRVSIYNEQFF.

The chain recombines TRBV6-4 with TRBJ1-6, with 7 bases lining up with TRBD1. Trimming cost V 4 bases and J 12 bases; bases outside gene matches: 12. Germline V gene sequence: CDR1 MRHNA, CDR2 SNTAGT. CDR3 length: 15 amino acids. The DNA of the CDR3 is TGTGCCAGCAGTGTAGAGCGCAGGGGGTCTGGACCCCTCCACTTT. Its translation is CASSVERRGSGPLHF.

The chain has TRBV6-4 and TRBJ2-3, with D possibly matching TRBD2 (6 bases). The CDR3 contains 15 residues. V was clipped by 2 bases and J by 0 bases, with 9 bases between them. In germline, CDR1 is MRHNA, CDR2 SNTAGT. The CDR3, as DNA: TGTGCCAGCAGTGACGAGGGGACTAGCACAGATACGCAGTATTTT. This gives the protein CASSDEGTSTDTQYF.

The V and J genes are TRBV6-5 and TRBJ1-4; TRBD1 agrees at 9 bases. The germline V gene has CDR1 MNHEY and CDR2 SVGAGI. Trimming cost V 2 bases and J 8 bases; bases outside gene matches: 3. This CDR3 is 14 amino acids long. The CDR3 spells CASSYGTGSEKLFF. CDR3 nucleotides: TGTGCCAGCAGTTACGGGACAGGGTCAGAAAAACTGTTTTTT.

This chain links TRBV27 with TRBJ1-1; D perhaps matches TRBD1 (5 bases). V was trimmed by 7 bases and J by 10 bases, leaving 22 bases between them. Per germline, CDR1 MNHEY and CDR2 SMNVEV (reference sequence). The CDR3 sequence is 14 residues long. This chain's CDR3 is CASNVQGSLSGAFF. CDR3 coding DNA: TGTGCCAGCAACGTTCAGGGATCGCTTTCGGGAGCTTTCTTT.

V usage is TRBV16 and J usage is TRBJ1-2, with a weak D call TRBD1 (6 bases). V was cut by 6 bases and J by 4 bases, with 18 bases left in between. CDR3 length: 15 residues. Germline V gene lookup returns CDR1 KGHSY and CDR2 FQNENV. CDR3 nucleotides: TGTGCCAGCAGGCCCGGGGCAGGGGCTGTCTATGGCTACACCTTC. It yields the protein CASRPGAGAVYGYTF.

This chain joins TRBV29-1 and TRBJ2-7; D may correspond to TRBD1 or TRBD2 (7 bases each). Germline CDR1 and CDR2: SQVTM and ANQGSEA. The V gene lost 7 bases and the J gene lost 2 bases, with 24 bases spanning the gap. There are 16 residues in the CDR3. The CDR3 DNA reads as TGCAGCGCCCAAGGGGCAGGGGGGGGGCCGCCCTACGAGCAGTACTTC. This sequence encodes CSAQGAGGGPPYEQYF.

The CDR3 region is CASSLSVDTEAFF. The CDR3 coding sequence is TGTGCCAGCAGTTTATCGGTAGACACTGAAGCTTTCTTT. The chain is built from TRBV27 and TRBJ1-1; D ambiguous. The V end was cut by 0 bases, the J end by 3 bases, with 5 bases between. The CDR3 runs to 13 residues. CDR1 and CDR2 (germline): MNHEY, SMNVEV (reference sequence).

The CDR3 here is CASSQDMTSGFSYNEQFF. The CDR3 DNA reads as TGCGCCAGCAGCCAAGATATGACTAGCGGGTTCTCCTACAATGAGCAGTTCTTC. This chain joins TRBV4-1 and TRBJ2-1; 10 nucleotides line up with TRBD2. In germline, CDR1 is MGHRA, CDR2 YSYEKL. CDR3 length: 18 residues. J gave up 0 bases and V 0 bases, and 5 bases lay outside the gene matches.

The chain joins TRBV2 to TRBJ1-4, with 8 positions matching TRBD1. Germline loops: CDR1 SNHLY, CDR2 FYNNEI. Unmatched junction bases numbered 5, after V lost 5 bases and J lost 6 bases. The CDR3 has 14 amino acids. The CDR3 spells CASSPQGAHEKLFF. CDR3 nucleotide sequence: TGTGCCAGCAGTCCGCAGGGGGCGCATGAAAAACTGTTTTTT.